Reported below is one T cell receptor (beta chain). The data were obtained in a study of Graves' ophthalmopathy and Graves' hyperthyroidism. Amplified TCR beta CDR3 regions were obtained using RNA transcripts as template. First-round RT-PCR relied on HTBI primers, and a second-round multiplex PCR came next. From the multiplex PCR reads, TCRdb called clonotypes with MiXCR, one entry per CDR3 protein. The table has over a million distinct CDR3 sequences, roughly 35% seen once. The study recruited hyperthyroidism patients aged 18 to 65 who were newly diagnosed, under 2 months' duration. This sequence was found in an adult man with Graves' hyperthyroidism. Sequencing was performed on peripheral blood or thyroid tissue (not recorded which).

The CDR3 DNA follows: TGCGCCAGCAGCTTGACGGACAGCGCCGAAGCTTTCTTT. Encoded protein: CASSLTDSAEAFF. The rearrangement joins TRBV5-1 to TRBJ1-1; the D gene is possibly TRBD1 (6 bases). This CDR3 is 13 amino acids long. In germline, CDR1 is SGHRS, CDR2 YFSETQ. V lost 1 base and J lost 8, with 12 bases in between.